Below are 28 T cell receptor beta chains sequenced from a single sample in a study of blood T cells in healthy people across ages. Together with a sample-barcoded 5' primer, a J-beta primer mix was included in a second PCR lasting about 7 to 12 cycles. TCRdb recomputed calls from the 5' RACE reads with MiXCR, one row per CDR3 protein. The profile shows about 1.5 million distinct CDR3 sequences, about 45% of them singletons. Source material: blood. These receptors were obtained from a woman aged 18-30 years in good health.

V gene TRBV4-3 combines with J gene TRBJ2-1; 11 bases agree with TRBD2. The germline V gene has CDR1 LGHNA and CDR2 YSLEER. V was clipped by 4 bases and J by 0 bases; unmatched bases: 5. The CDR3 sequence is 17 residues long. Here the CDR3 reads CASSRTSGSSSYNEQFF. The CDR3 coding sequence is TGCGCCAGCAGCCGAACTAGCGGGAGTAGCTCCTACAATGAGCAGTTCTTC.

The V call is TRBV7-9, the J call TRBJ1-6; no clear D gene. V was cut by 0 bases and J by 7 bases, with 7 bases left in between. The length of the CDR3 is 14 residues. From germline, CDR1 is SEHNR and CDR2 FQNEAQ (reference sequence). CDR3: CASSLAGKNSPLHF. CDR3 nucleotide sequence: TGTGCCAGCAGCTTAGCGGGCAAAAATTCACCCCTCCACTTT.

Details on this clonotype: Given the absence of the conserved phenylalanine or tryptophan at the CDR3 end, a read error is likely. The chain joins TRBV12-3 or TRBV12-4 to TRBJ1-2; a possible D gene is TRBD1 (6 bases). Trimming stripped 6 bases from V and 6 bases from J, with 14 bases between. The CDR3 has 13 residues. The CDR3 protein is CASSLGRGDGYTS. In DNA, the CDR3 is TGTGCCAGCAGCTTGGGCAGGGGAGATGGCTACACCTCC.

At least ten counts were recorded for this clonotype. The chain links TRBV27 to TRBJ2-1, with D tentatively TRBD1 (6 bases). The V end lost 6 bases, the J end lost 4 bases, and 16 bases lay between the germline ends. The CDR3 runs to 15 residues. Germline-derived CDR1 and CDR2 are MNHEY and SMNVEV (reference sequence). The CDR3 region is CASSLMAGTYNEQFF. The CDR3 nucleotides read TGTGCCAGCAGCCTCATGGCAGGGACATACAATGAGCAGTTCTTC.

The rearrangement uses TRBV5-6 and TRBJ2-6, with D hard to call. V dropped 3 bases and J dropped 0 bases, with 7 bases sitting between them. The germline V gene has CDR1 SGHDT and CDR2 YYEEEE. CDR3 length: 15 amino acids. CDR3 in amino acids: CASSSRPSGANVLTF. The CDR3 region has the DNA TGTGCCAGCAGCTCCAGGCCCTCTGGGGCCAACGTCCTGACTTTC.

This chain joins TRBV30 and TRBJ2-7, with D maybe TRBD2 (5 bases). The germline V and J ends were trimmed by 0 bases and 1 base, with 13 bases remaining between them. The CDR3 totals 15 residues. Germline CDR1 is GTSNPN and CDR2 is SVGIG (reference sequence). This chain's CDR3 is CAWSVPRQRSYEQYF. Here the CDR3 DNA reads TGTGCCTGGAGTGTACCCCGGCAGCGGTCCTACGAGCAGTACTTC.

CDR3 DNA: TGTGCCAGCAGCTTAGAAGGCCTCTGGAGGTACAATGAGCAGTTCTTC. Its translation is CASSLEGLWRYNEQFF. The rearrangement links TRBV11-1 to TRBJ2-1, with D possibly matching TRBD2 (5 bases). V was clipped by 1 base and J by 4 bases, with 14 bases between them. The CDR3 runs 16 residues. CDR1 and CDR2 (germline): SGHAT, FQDESV (reference sequence).

This clonotype was found a few times. The chain combines TRBV29-1 with TRBJ2-2; D is possibly TRBD1 (6 bases). CDR3 size: 12 residues. The V end lost 6 bases, the J end lost 4 bases, and 9 bases lay between the germline ends. Germline V gene data show CDR1 as SQVTM and CDR2 as ANQGSEA. The CDR3 nucleotides are TGCAGCGTCGACAGGTCCACCGGGGAGCTGTTTTTT. Translation: CSVDRSTGELFF.

This clonotype was counted between two and nine times. The chain recombines TRBV5-5 with TRBJ2-6, with D possibly being TRBD2 (5 bases). This CDR3 is 19 amino acids long. In germline, CDR1 is SGHKS, CDR2 YYEKEE (reference sequence). Trimming shortened V by 4 bases and J by 0 bases, and 20 bases separated the two germline ends. DNA for the CDR3: TGTGCCAGCAGCCCTCTTATGGCTAGCCTACCCTCTGGGGCCAACGTCCTGACTTTC. Encoded protein: CASSPLMASLPSGANVLTF. The entire variable domain, with the rest obtained from reference TRBV5-5 and TRBJ2-6, is as follows: DAGVTQSPTHLIKTRGQQVTLRCSPISGHKSVSWYQQVLGQGPQFIFQYYEKEERGRGNFPDRFSARQFPNYSSELNVNALLLGDSALYLCASSPLMASLPSGANVLTFGAGSRLTVL.

The chain recombines TRBV28 with TRBJ2-5; TRBD1 aligns across 9 bases. The J call is in doubt because the DNA end fits TRBJ2-7 better. The CDR3 runs 16 residues. CDR1 MDHEN and CDR2 SYDVKM come from the germline V gene. The CDR3 reads CASSTWRTGAWDEQYF. As DNA, the CDR3 is TGTGCCAGCAGCACATGGAGGACAGGGGCCTGGGACGAGCAGTACTTC.

This clonotype was recorded at least ten times. This chain links TRBV25-1 with TRBJ2-6, with D possibly TRBD2 on 5 matching bases. Germline V gene sequence: CDR1 MGHDK, CDR2 SYGVNS. The CDR3 has 15 residues. Trimming shortened V by 4 bases and J by 4 bases, and 11 bases separated the two germline ends. The CDR3 region has the DNA TGTGCCAGCAGTGTCCGGACGGGGGGGGCCAACGTCCTGACTTTC. Translating gives CASSVRTGGANVLTF.

This clonotype was picked up a small number of times. The junction shows a germline mismatch at one end, possibly a read error. The rearrangement joins TRBV7-9 to TRBJ1-5, with D unclear. The CDR3 length is 11 residues. Germline CDR1 reads SEHNR; CDR2 reads FQNEAQ (reference sequence). In DNA, the CDR3 is TGTGTCAGCAGCTTAGGTCAGCCCCGGCATTTT. It is translated as CVSSLGQPRHF.

Only a few counts were recorded for this clonotype. The chain carries TRBV27 and TRBJ2-4, with D perhaps matching TRBD1 (6 bases). CDR1 is MNHEY, CDR2 SMNVEV, per germline (reference sequence). The length of the CDR3 is 15 residues. The V end lost 9 bases, the J end lost 2 bases, and 17 bases lay between the germline ends. CDR3 coding DNA: TGTGCCAGTCACTCGGCAGGGGAGACCAAAAACATTCAGTACTTC. The encoded protein is CASHSAGETKNIQYF.

This clonotype was seen more than once but under ten times. The chain links TRBV13 to TRBJ1-1; no reliable D call. CDR1 and CDR2 from the germline V gene are PRHDT and FYEKMQ (reference sequence). V was shortened by 3 bases and J by 4 bases, with 15 bases between the two germline ends. The CDR3 length is 15 residues. The DNA of the CDR3 is TGTGCCAGCAGCTTCGGGTACTTGGCCGGCACTGAAGCTTTCTTT. This translates into CASSFGYLAGTEAFF.

This clonotype has only a few counts. The chain carries TRBV29-1 and TRBJ1-1; D gene unclear. CDR3 size: 11 residues. The V end lost 1 base, the J end lost 10 bases, and 10 bases lay between the germline ends. The germline gives CDR1 SQVTM, CDR2 ANQGSEA. Here the CDR3 DNA reads TGCAGCGTTGAAGCCAATGCGCCAGCTTTCTTT. Translation gives CSVEANAPAFF.

The gene calls are TRBV20-1 and TRBJ1-5; possible D gene TRBD1, 5 bases. The length of the CDR3 is 15 residues. Germline-derived CDR1 and CDR2 are DFQATT and SNEGSKA (reference sequence). V shed 4 bases and J shed 0 bases, with 13 bases lying between them. The CDR3 coding sequence is TGCAGTGCTACTCAGACAGACAATAGCAATCAGCCCCAGCATTTT. Encoded protein: CSATQTDNSNQPQHF.

This clonotype occurred a few times. The V gene is TRBV4-1, the J gene TRBJ2-4; 7 bases are a match to TRBD2. This CDR3 spans 15 amino acids. V gave up 3 bases and J gave up 0 bases; unmatched junction bases: 2. Germline V gene data show CDR1 as MGHRA and CDR2 as YSYEKL. CDR3 region: CASSQRGIAKNIQYF. DNA of the CDR3: TGCGCCAGCAGCCAGCGGGGGATAGCCAAAAACATTCAGTACTTC.

This clonotype was detected a few times. The chain links TRBV4-3 to TRBJ1-1; D is possibly TRBD1 (6 bases). The CDR3 has 15 residues. Germline CDR1 is LGHNA and CDR2 is YSLEER. V was pared by 3 bases and J by 0 bases, with 11 bases between. For the CDR3, the DNA is TGCGCCAGCAGCCATACGGGACAAGTGAACACTGAAGCTTTCTTT. It is translated as CASSHTGQVNTEAFF.

In its sample, this clonotype was seen many times. The chain couples TRBV4-3 to TRBJ2-3; D not resolved. The length of the CDR3 is 15 residues. Deletions cut 0 bases from V and 0 bases from J, with 7 bases between. Germline CDR1 reads LGHNA; CDR2 reads YSLEER. For the CDR3, the DNA is TGCGCCAGCAGCCAAGATTTGGCTAGCACAGATACGCAGTATTTT. As protein: CASSQDLASTDTQYF.

This clonotype was recorded once. Compared with germline, one end of the junction differs, possibly owing to a read error. V and J are TRBV28 and TRBJ2-5; D is uncertain. Judging by the DNA end, TRBJ2-7 fits better; the J call may be wrong. This CDR3 has 13 residues. Germline-derived CDR1 and CDR2 are MDHEN and SYDVKM. CDR3 in DNA: TGTACCAGCAGCTTAAAAAACTCCTACGAGCAGTACTTC. Its protein is CTSSLKNSYEQYF.

This clonotype appeared a few times. The chain recombines TRBV12-3 or TRBV12-4 with TRBJ2-3; 10 bases agree with TRBD2. V shed 3 bases and J 5 bases; nucleotides not matched to a gene: 11. This CDR3 spans 17 amino acids. For the CDR3, the DNA is TGTGCCAGCAGTTTTGGCGGGCTAGCGGGAGAAGGAGATACGCAGTATTTT. Protein: CASSFGGLAGEGDTQYF.

This chain joins TRBV5-1 and TRBJ2-7, with D hard to call. Germline V gene lookup returns CDR1 SGHRS and CDR2 YFSETQ. The CDR3 consists of 16 residues. V was pared by 1 base and J by 0 bases, with 14 bases between. The DNA of the CDR3 is TGCGCCAGCAGCTTGCGGTCTGGTTCGAGCTCCTACGAGCAGTACTTC. Amino acid sequence: CASSLRSGSSSYEQYF.

In its sample, this clonotype was seen once. The CDR3 DNA follows: TGCAGTGCGGCCCCGAGAAGCGGGACAGATAAGCAGCATTTT. Amino acid sequence: CSAAPRSGTDKQHF. V is TRBV20-1 and J is TRBJ1-5; 7 nucleotides line up with TRBD1. Per the germline V gene, CDR1 is DFQATT and CDR2 is SNEGSKA (reference sequence). J gave up 13 bases and V 6 bases, and 18 bases lay outside the gene matches. The CDR3 runs to 14 residues.

DNA for the CDR3: TGCGCCAGCAGCCAAGTCCAAAGCGGGACCTTCCCTGGGGAGCAGTACTTC. It yields the protein CASSQVQSGTFPGEQYF. The chain has TRBV4-3 and TRBJ2-5; TRBD2 matches at 7 bases. This CDR3 contains 17 residues. V was pared by 1 base and J by 11 bases, with 19 bases of the junction left unmatched. CDR1 and CDR2 (germline): LGHNA, YSLEER.

With regard to this clonotype: A single base separates this from a much larger clone, so it may be a read error. The genes are TRBV29-1 and TRBJ2-1, with unresolved D. Germline V gene data show CDR1 as SQVTM and CDR2 as ANQGSEA. The CDR3 covers 12 residues. CDR3 coding DNA: TGCGGCGTTGAAGGGCTAAACAATGAGCAGTTCTTC. The encoded protein is CGVEGLNNEQFF.

This clonotype showed up just a few times. The chain combines TRBV18 with TRBJ2-3; 9 bases are shared with TRBD2. Trimming took 5 bases from V and 2 from J; bases not matched to a gene: 11. CDR1 and CDR2 (germline): KGHSH, LQKENI. The CDR3 has 17 residues. CDR3 sequence: CASSSRLAERFTDTQYF. CDR3 sequence (DNA): TGTGCCAGCTCAAGTAGACTAGCGGAACGTTTCACAGATACGCAGTATTTT.

V usage is TRBV4-3 and J usage is TRBJ2-6; D ambiguous. The CDR3 has 15 amino acids. V was pared by 0 bases and J by 1 base, with 4 bases between. Germline lookup yields CDR1 LGHNA and CDR2 YSLEER. CDR3 sequence: CASSQEMSGANVLTF. The CDR3 bases are TGCGCCAGCAGCCAAGAGATGTCTGGGGCCAACGTCCTGACTTTC.

The chain combines TRBV23-1 with TRBJ2-7; 7 positions match TRBD1. TRBV23-1 has ORF status, its function being uncertain. This CDR3 has 15 residues. Trimming took 2 bases from V and 3 from J; bases not matched to a gene: 7. The CDR3 DNA sequence: TGCGCCAGCAGTCAAATAGGAGGACAGGTCTACGAGCAGTACTTC. It is translated as CASSQIGGQVYEQYF.